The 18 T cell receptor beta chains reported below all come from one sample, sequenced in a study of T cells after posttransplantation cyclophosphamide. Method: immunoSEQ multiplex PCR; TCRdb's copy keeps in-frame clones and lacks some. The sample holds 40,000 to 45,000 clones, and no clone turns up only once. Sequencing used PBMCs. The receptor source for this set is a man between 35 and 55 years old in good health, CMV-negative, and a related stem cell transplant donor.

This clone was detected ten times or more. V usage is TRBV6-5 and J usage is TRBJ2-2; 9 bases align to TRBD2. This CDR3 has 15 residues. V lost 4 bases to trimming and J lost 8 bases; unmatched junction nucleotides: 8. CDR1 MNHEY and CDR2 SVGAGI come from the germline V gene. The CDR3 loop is CASSSGAGGAGELFF. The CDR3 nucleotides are TGTGCCAGCAGTTCGGGAGCGGGAGGCGCGGGGGAGCTGTTTTTT.

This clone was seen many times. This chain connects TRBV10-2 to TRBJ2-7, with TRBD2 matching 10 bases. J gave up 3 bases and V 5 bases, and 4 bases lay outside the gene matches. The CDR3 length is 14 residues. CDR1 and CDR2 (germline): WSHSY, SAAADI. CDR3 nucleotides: TGCGCCAGCAGTAGCGGGGGGGCCTTCTACGAGCAGTACTTC. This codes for CASSSGGAFYEQYF.

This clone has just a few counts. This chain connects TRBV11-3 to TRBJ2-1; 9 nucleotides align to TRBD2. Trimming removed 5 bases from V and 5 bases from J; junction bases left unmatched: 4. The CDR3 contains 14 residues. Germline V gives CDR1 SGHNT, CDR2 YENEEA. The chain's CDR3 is CASSPTSGDNEQFF. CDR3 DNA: TGTGCCAGCAGCCCGACTAGCGGAGACAATGAGCAGTTCTTC.

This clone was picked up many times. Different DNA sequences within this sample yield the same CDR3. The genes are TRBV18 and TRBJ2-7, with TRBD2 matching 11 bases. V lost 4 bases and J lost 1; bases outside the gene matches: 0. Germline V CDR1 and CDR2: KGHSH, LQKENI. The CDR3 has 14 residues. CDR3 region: CASSRTSGSYEQYV. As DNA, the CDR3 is TGTGCCAGCTCACGGACTAGCGGGTCCTACGAGCAGTACGTC.

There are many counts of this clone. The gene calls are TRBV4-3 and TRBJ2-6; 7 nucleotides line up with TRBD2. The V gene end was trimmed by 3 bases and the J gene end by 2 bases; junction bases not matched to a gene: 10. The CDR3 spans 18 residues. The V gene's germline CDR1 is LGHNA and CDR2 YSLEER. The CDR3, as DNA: TGCGCCAGCAGCCAGGGGGGGGTGGGGGTCGCTGGGGCCAACGTCCTGACTTTC. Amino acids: CASSQGGVGVAGANVLTF.

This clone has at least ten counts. The CDR3 sequence is CASSPQTGTGNTIYF. The DNA of the CDR3 is TGTGCCAGCAGCCCCCAGACAGGCACTGGAAACACCATATATTTT. This chain uses TRBV5-6 with TRBJ1-3, with D possibly being TRBD1 (6 bases). Trimming cost V 4 bases and J 2 bases, with 13 bases left between them. The CDR3 length is 15 residues. In germline, CDR1 is SGHDT, CDR2 YYEEEE.

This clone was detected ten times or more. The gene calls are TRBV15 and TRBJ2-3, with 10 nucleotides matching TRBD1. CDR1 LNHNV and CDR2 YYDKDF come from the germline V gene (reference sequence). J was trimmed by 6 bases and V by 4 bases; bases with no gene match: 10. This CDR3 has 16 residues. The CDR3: CATSKPGQGPRDTQYF. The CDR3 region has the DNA TGTGCCACCAGCAAACCGGGACAGGGGCCCCGGGATACGCAGTATTTT.

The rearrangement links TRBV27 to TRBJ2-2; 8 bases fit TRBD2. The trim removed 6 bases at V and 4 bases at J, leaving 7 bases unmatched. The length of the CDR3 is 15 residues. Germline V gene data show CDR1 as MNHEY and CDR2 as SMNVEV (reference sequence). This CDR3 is CASRNGRASTGELFF. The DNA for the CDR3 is TGTGCCAGCAGAAACGGGAGGGCGTCCACCGGGGAGCTGTTTTTT.

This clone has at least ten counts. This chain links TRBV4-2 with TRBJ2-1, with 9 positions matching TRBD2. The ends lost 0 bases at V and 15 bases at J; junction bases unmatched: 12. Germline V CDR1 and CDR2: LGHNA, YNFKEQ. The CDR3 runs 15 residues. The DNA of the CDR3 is TGTGCCAGCAGCCAAGATGAGGGTAGCGGGAGCCCGCGGTTCTTC. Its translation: CASSQDEGSGSPRFF.

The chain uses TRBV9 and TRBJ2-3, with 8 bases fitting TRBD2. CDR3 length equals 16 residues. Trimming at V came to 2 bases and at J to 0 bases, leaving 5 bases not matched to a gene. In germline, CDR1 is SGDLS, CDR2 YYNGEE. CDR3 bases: TGTGCCAGCAGCGTGAACGGCGGGGGGAGCACAGATACGCAGTATTTT. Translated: CASSVNGGGSTDTQYF.

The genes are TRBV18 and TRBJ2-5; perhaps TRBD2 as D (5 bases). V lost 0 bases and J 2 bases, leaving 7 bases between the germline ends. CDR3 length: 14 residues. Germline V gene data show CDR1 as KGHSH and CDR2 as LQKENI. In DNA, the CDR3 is TGTGCCAGCTCACCACCGGAGGTACAAGAGACCCAGTACTTC. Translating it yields CASSPPEVQETQYF. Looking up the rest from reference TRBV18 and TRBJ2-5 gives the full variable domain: NAGVMQNPRHLVRRRGQEARLRCSPMKGHSHVYWYRQLPEEGLKFMVYLQKENIIDESGMPKERFSAEFPKEGPSILRIQQVVRGDSAAYFCASSPPEVQETQYFGPGTRLLVL.

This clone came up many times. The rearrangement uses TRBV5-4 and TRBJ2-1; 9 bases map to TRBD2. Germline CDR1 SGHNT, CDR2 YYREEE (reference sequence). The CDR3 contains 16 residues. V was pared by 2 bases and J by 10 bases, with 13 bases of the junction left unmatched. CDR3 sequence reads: CASSFQAGLAFKEQFF. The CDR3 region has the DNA TGTGCCAGCAGCTTTCAGGCGGGACTAGCATTTAAGGAGCAGTTCTTC.

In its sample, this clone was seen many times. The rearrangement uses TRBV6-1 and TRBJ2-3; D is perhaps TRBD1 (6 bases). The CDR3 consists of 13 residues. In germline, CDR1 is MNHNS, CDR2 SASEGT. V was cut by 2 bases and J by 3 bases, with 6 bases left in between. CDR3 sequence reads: CASSETGTDTQYF. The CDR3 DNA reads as TGTGCCAGCAGTGAAACAGGGACAGATACGCAGTATTTT.

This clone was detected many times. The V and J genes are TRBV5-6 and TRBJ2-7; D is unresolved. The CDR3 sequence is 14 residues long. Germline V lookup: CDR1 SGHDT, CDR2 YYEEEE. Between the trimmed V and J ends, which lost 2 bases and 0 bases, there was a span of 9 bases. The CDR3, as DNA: TGTGCCAGCAGCTTAACGGGTCTCTCCTACGAGCAGTACTTC. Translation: CASSLTGLSYEQYF.

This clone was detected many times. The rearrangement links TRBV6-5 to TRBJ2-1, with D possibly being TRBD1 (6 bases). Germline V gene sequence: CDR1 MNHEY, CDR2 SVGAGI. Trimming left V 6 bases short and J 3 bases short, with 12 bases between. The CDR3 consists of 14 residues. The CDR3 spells CASSVRDNYNEQFF. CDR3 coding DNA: TGTGCCAGCAGCGTCCGGGACAACTACAATGAGCAGTTCTTC.

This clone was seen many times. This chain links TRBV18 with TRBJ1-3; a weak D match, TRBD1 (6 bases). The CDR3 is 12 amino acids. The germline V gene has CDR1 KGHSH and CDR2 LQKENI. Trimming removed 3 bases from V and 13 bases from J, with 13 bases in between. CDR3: CASSPNREQIYF. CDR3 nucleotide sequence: TGTGCCAGCTCACCGAACAGGGAACAGATATATTTT.

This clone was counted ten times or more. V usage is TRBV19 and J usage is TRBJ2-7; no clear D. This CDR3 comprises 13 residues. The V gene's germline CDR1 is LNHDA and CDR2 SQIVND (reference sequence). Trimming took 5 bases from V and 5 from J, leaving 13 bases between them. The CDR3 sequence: CASSPGLRNEQYF. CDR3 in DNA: TGTGCCAGTAGTCCGGGTCTACGGAACGAGCAGTACTTC. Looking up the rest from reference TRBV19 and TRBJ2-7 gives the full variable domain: DGGITQSPKYLFRKEGQNVTLSCEQNLNHDAMYWYRQDPGQGLRLIYYSQIVNDFQKGDIAEGYSVSREKKESFPLTVTSAQKNPTAFYLCASSPGLRNEQYFGPGTRLTVT.

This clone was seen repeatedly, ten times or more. The CDR3: CASSQRGGLAGARGEQFF. CDR3 bases: TGCGCCAGCAGCCAGAGGGGCGGACTAGCGGGGGCCCGGGGTGAGCAGTTCTTC. This chain links TRBV4-1 with TRBJ2-1; TRBD2 matches 13 bases. Unmatched junction bases numbered 14, after V lost 3 bases and J lost 9 bases. The CDR3 has 18 residues. In germline, CDR1 is MGHRA, CDR2 YSYEKL.